This TCR beta chain is from a study of blood T cell repertoires in COVID-19. Only in-frame clones appear in the TCRdb table, and some are missing; sequencing was by immunoSEQ multiplex PCR. The sample includes under 200,000 clones, around 84% seen only once; the top ten take approximately 8%. CDR1 LNHDA and CDR2 SQIVND come from the germline V gene (reference sequence). This CDR3 contains 16 residues. After removal of 3 bases from V and 0 bases from J, the junction contained 5 bases not matched to a gene. The sample taken for sequencing was PBMCs or T cells enriched from blood (not recorded which). The genes are TRBV19 and TRBJ2-1; 7 bases are shared with TRBD2. The clonotype was recovered from a woman aged 50 to 60 who had recovered from COVID-19. Here the CDR3 reads CASSMVSGFSYNEQFF. The CDR3 region has the DNA TGTGCCAGTAGTATGGTTAGCGGGTTCTCCTACAATGAGCAGTTCTTC.